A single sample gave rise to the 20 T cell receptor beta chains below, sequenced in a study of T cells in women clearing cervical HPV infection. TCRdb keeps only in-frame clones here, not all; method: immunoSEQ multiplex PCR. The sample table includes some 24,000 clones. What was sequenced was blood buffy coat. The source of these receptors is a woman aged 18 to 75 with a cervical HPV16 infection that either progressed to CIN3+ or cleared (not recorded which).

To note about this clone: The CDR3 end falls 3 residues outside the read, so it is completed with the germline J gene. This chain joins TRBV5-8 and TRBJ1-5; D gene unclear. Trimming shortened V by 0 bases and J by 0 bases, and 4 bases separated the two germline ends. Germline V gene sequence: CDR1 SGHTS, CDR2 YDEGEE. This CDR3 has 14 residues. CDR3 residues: CASSLGHSNQPQHF. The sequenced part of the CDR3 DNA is TGTGCCAGCAGCTTGGGACATAGCAATCAGCCC.

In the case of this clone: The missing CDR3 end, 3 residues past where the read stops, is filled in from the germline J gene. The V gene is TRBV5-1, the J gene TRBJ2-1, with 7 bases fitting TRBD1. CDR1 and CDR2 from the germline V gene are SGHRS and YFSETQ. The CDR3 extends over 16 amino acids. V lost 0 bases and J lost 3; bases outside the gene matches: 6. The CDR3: CASSLGHGQVYNEQFF. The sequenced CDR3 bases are TGCGCCAGCAGCTTGGGTCACGGACAGGTCTACAATGAG. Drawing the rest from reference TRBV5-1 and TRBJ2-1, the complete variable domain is KAGVTQTPRYLIKTRGQQVTLSCSPISGHRSVSWYQQTPGQGLQFLFEYFSETQRNKGNFPGRFSGRQFSNSRSEMNVSTLELGDSALYLCASSLGHGQVYNEQFFGPGTRLTVL.

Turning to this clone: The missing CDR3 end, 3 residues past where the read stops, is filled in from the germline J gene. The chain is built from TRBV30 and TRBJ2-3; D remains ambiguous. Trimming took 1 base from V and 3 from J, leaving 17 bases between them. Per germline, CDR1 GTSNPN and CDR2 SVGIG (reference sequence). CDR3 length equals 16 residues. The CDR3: CAWSGPTKGWTDTQYF. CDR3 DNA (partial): TGTGCCTGGAGTGGGCCGACAAAGGGTTGGACAGATACG.

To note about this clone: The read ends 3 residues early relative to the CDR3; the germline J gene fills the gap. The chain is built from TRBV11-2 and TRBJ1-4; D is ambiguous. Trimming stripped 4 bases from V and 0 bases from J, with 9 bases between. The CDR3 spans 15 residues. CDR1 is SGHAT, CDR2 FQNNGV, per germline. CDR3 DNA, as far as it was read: TGTGCCAGCAGCTCCTCACCTACAACTAATGAAAAA. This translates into CASSSSPTTNEK. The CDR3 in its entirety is CASSSSPTTNEKLFF. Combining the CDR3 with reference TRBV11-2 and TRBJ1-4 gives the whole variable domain EAGVAQSPRYKIIEKRQSVAFWCNPISGHATLYWYQQILGQGPKLLIQFQNNGVVDDSQLPKDRFSAERLKGVDSTLKIQPAKLEDSAVYLCASSSSPTTNEKLFFGSGTQLSVL.

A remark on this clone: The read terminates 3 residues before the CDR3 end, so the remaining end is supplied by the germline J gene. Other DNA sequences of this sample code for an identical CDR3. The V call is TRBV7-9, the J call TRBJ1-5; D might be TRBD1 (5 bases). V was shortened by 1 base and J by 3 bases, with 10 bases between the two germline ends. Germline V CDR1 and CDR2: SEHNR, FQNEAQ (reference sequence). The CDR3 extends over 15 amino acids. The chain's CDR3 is CASSLGPGFNQPQHF. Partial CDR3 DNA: TGTGCCAGCAGCTTAGGGCCAGGGTTCAATCAGCCC.

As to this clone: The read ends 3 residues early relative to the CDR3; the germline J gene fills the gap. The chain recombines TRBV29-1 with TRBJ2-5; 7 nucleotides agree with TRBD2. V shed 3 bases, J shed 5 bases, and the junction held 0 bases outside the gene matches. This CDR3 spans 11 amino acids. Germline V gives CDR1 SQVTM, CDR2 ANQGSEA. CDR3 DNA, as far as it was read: TGCAGCGTTGAGCGGGGGGAGACC. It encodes CSVERGET. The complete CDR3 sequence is CSVERGETQYF.

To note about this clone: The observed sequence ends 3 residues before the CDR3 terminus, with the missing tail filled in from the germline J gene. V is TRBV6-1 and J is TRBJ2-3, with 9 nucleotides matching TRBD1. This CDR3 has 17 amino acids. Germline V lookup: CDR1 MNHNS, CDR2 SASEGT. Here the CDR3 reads CASSEAGQGPYQETQYF. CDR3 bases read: TGTGCCAGCAGTGAAGCGGGACAGGGACCGTACCAAGAGACG.

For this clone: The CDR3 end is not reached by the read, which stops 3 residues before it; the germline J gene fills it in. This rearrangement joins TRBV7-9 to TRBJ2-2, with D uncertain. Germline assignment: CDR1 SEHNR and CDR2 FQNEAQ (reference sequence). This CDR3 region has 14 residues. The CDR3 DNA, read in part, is TGTGCCAGCAGCTTAACAGAGTCTAATGAAAAG. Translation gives CASSLTESNEK. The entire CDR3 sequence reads CASSLTESNEKLFF. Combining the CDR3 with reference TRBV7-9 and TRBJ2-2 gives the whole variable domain DTGVSQNPRHKITKRGQNVTFRCDPISEHNRLYWYRQTLGQGPEFLTYFQNEAQLEKSRLLSDRFSAERPKGSFSTLEIQRTEQGDSAMYLCASSLTESNEKLFFGEGSRLTVL.

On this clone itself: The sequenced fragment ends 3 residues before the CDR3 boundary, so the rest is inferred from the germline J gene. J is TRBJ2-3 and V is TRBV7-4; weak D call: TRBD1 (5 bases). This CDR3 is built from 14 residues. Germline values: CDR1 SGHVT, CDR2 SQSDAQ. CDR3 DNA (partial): TGTGCCAGCAGCTTAGCCAGGGTGGCTCAGCCG. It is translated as CASSLARVAQP. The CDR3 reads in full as CASSLARVAQPQYF.

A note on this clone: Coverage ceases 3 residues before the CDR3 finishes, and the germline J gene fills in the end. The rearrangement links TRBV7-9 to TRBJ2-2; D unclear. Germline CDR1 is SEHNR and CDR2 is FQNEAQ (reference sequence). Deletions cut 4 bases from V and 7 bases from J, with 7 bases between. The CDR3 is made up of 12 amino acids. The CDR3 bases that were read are TGTGCCAGCAGCTACTATCGCGGGGAG. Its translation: CASSYYRGE. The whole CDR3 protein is CASSYYRGELFF. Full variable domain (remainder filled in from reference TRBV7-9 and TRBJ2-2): DTGVSQNPRHKITKRGQNVTFRCDPISEHNRLYWYRQTLGQGPEFLTYFQNEAQLEKSRLLSDRFSAERPKGSFSTLEIQRTEQGDSAMYLCASSYYRGELFFGEGSRLTVL.

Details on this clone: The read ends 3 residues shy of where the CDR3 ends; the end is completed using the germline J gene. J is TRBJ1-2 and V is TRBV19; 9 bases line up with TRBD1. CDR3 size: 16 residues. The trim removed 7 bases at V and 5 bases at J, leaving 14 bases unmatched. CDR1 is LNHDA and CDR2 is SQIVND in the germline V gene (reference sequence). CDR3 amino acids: CASTKMGETGGYGYTF. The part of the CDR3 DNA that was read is TGTGCCAGTACCAAAATGGGCGAGACAGGGGGTTATGGC.

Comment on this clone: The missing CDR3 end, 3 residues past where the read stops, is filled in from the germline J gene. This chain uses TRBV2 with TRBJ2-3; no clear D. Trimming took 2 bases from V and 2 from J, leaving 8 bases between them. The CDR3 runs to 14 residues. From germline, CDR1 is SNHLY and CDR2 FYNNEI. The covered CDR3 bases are TGTGCCAGCAGTGAAAACAGAAACACAGATACG. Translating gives CASSENRNTDT. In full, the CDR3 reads CASSENRNTDTQYF.

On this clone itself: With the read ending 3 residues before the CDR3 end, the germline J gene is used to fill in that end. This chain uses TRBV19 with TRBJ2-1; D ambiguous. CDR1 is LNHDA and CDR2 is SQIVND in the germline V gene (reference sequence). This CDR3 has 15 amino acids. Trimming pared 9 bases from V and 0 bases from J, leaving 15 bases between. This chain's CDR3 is CASAPRPSSYNEQFF. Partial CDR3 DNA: TGTGCCAGCGCGCCTAGGCCGAGCTCCTACAATGAG.

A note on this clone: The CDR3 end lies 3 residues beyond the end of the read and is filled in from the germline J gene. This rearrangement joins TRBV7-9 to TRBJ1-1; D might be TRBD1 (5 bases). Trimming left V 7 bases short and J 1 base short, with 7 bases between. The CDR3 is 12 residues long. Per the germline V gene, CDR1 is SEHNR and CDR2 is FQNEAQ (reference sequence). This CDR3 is CASNTGNTEAFF. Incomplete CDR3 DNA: TGTGCCAGCAACACAGGGAACACTGAA.

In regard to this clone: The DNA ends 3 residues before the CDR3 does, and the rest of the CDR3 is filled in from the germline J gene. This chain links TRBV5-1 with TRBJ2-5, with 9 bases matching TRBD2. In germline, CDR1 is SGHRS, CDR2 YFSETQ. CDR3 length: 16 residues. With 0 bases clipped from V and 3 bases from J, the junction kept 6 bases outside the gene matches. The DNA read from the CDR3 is TGCGCCAGCAGCTTGGGGTTTGCTAGCGGGAAAGAGACC. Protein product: CASSLGFASGKET. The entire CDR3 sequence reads CASSLGFASGKETQYF.

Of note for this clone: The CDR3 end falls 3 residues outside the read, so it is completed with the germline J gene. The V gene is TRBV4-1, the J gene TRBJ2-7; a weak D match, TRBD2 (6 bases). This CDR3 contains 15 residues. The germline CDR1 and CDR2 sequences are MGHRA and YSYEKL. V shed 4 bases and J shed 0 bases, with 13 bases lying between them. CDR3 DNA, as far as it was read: TGCGCCAGCAGCCGAGGGACTTTGAGCTCCTACGAG. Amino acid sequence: CASSRGTLSSYE. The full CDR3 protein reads CASSRGTLSSYEQYF.

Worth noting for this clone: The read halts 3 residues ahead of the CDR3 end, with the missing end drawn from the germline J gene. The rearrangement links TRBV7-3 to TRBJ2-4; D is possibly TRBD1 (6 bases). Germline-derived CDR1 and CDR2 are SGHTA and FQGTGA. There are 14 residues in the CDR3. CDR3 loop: CASSPNGDTPGQYF. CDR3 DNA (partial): TGTGCCAGCAGCCCGAACGGGGACACCCCTGGT.

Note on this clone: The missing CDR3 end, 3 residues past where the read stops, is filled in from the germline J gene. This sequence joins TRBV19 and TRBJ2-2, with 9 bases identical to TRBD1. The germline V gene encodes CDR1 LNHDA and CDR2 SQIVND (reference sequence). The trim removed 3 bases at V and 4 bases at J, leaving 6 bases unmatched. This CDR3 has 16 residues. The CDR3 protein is CASSIGGTGSTGELFF. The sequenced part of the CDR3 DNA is TGTGCCAGTAGTATTGGTGGGACAGGGTCCACCGGGGAG.

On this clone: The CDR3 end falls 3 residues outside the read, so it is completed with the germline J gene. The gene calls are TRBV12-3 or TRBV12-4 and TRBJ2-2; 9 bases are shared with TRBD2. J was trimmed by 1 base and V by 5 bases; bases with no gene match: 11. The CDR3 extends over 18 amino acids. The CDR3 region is CASSPGLASNQNTGELFF. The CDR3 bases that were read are TGTGCCAGCAGTCCAGGACTAGCGTCTAACCAGAACACCGGGGAG.

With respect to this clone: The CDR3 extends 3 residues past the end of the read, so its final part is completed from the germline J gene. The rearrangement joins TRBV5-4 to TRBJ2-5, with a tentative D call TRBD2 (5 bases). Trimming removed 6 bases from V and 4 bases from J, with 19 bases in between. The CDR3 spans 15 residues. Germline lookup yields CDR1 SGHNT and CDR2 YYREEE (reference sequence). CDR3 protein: CASTSGLSALETQYF. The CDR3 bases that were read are TGTGCCAGCACCTCAGGACTGTCCGCTCTAGAGACC.